Included here is one TCR beta chain sequence, with context. This clonotype came up a few times. Its cognate antigen has yet to be identified. Base qualities are not recorded, but no much larger clone differs from it by a single base. V is cut by 3 bases and J by 1 base, and the space between the germline ends is 10 bases. CDR1 SGHDT and CDR2 YYEEEE were looked up in the germline V gene. The CDR3 starts with the cysteine, ends with the phenylalanine, and has 14 residues. The DNA shown is the 42-base CDR3, in frame from base 1. The data were taken from a study of CD8+CD57+ T cells in acquired aplastic anemia (dated by TCRdb to 2016 to 2019). Regarding the study in general: Extracted DNA from sorted CD4+ and CD8+ cells averaged approximately 3.4 ug, ranging from roughly 0.19 to 27.4 ug. Mean read counts for healthy donor samples were approximately 10 million for CD4+ cells and fewer than 12 million for CD8+ cells.

Overall study outcomes, separate from this receptor: CD8+ Simpson's diversity did not differ significantly between patients and healthy controls (P=0.060). Approximately 31 CD8+ CDR3 sequences were found in both patients and controls but appeared to be highly expressed in patients and within the immunodominant clones of the patients.

Genomic DNA served as template for TCR beta VDJ combination and CDR3 sequence profiling. TCR repertoire sequencing was run on an Illumina HiSeq 2000. Per the authors' processing: TRBV/TRBJ rearrangement plots, CDR3 size and DJ length profiles, and Simpson's diversity index were used to assess repertoires. The immunodominant clone was defined as the most abundant DNA sequence in deep sequencing data. CDR3 amino acid sequences were checked for sharing across subjects and were also compared against the VDJdb database and published repertoires. TCRdb's own reprocessing of the public reads used fastp at Q25 and MiXCR and kept productive beta chains. Rows with one shared CDR3 protein collapse into an entry with the most common genes and DNA. These V and J calls are TCRdb output, not the study's own analysis. Present in this sample are roughly 81,000 distinct CDR3 sequences, about half of which were seen just once. The ten top clones hold around 63% of the sample.

In the study, sorted CD4+ and CD8+ blood T cells from patients with severe aplastic anemia and from healthy subjects underwent deep sequencing of TCR repertoires. Ficoll-Paque density gradient centrifugation was used to isolate peripheral blood mononuclear cells. Before DNA was extracted, CD4+ and CD8+ T cells were sorted using either FACS or magnetic beads. This receptor was taken from a human donor in good health, serving as a control. Sequencing was done on a sample of sorted CD4+, CD8+, or CD8+CD57+ T cells (not recorded which) from PBMCs. The V and J segments used are TRBV5-6 and TRBJ1-1; TRBD1 is possibly the D segment (6 matching bases). The CDR3 reads as follows: CASSSADRNTEAFF. The sequenced DNA is TGTGCCAGCAGCTCAGCGGACAGGAACACTGAAGCTTTCTTT.